This T cell receptor beta chain was observed in a study of blood T cell repertoires in COVID-19. The overall study: Samples of COVID-19 (acute and convalescent) were obtained from the United States, Italy and Spain. T cells, B-cell-depleted T cells, or PBMCs provided the cDNA or gDNA that served as material.

Unmatched junction bases numbered 19, after V lost 6 bases and J lost 7 bases. Germline V gene lookup returns CDR1 SGHRS and CDR2 YFSETQ. This CDR3 is built from 17 residues. As processed by the authors: Scientists estimated how many nucleated cells there were by amplifying reference gene primers. Data came from immunoSEQ multiplex PCR; TCRdb stores just in-frame clones and leaves some out. Clone size and V and J calls were adopted from that table, with D and trimming inferred from the DNA. The sample records about 41,000 clones, around 82% being singletons. This TCR came from a man aged 35 to 55 with active or convalescent COVID-19. Input material: peripheral blood. V is TRBV5-1 and J is TRBJ2-1, with 7 bases identical to TRBD2. CDR3 sequence (DNA): TGCGCCAGCAACCTCGGCGGGGGACTCCAACATACAAATGAGCAGTTCTTC. This gives the protein CASNLGGGLQHTNEQFF.